This T cell receptor (beta chain) was identified in a study of cytomegalovirus exposure and HLA in healthy donors. Overall study: A subsequent analysis reported that the roughly 120 validation repertoires were produced on the same platform that had also been used for the 666 first-cohort repertoires.

Overall study findings and caveats: Researchers catalogued about 160 TCR beta chains as cytomegalovirus-associated.

The CDR3 is made up of 19 amino acids. J gave up 4 bases and V 7 bases, and 17 bases lay outside the gene matches. The germline V gene encodes CDR1 WNHNN and CDR2 SYGVQD (reference sequence). The data were produced by immunoSEQ multiplex PCR, yet TCRdb's version contains in-frame clones alone and is incomplete. The sample lists tens of thousands of clones, approximately 91% occurring once. Of note for this clone: Its antigen is as yet unknown.

The sequencing input was PBMCs. The rearrangement uses TRBV10-1 and TRBJ1-5; 12 bases align to TRBD1. The source is a man younger than 45 in good health and CMV-seronegative. This CDR3 reads CASNHQRRDRGPGNQPQHF. As DNA, the CDR3 is TGCGCCAGCAACCATCAGAGGCGGGACAGGGGGCCTGGAAATCAGCCCCAGCATTTT.